This TCR beta chain comes out of a study of T-cell reconstitution after alpha-beta-depleted transplantation in children (dated by TCRdb to about 2016). Turning to the overall study: Using TCR repertoire profiling, the study followed T-cell immune reconstitution in a quantitative way in children after TCRalphabeta/CD19-depleted allogeneic hematopoietic cell transplantation. General findings and caveats noted by the study authors: In some patients, the high TCRbeta diversity seen at day 60 was put down to recipient T cells and intrathymic progenitors that had survived conditioning. The frequencies of hyperexpanded clones fell over the following months, and after one year, T-cell counts and TCRbeta diversity were mostly attributed to newly produced T cells. The apparently early alphabetaT-cell count recovery about two months after transplant was reportedly dependent on only several hundred rapidly expanded clones derived from non-depleted graft cells.

This clonotype was observed a handful of times. Its antigen is currently not known. Base qualities were left out, and no much larger clone turns up one base away. From a lookup of the germline V gene, CDR1 and CDR2 are MGHDK and SYGVNS. Its CDR3 holds 14 amino acids, cysteine through phenylalanine. Only CDR3 DNA is held: 42 bases, read in frame from base 1. A distance of 5 bases separates the germline ends of V and J, which lose 3 bases and 0 bases respectively. The library was obtained by PCR. TCRdb lists the instrument as Illumina HiSeq 2500. TCR libraries were prepared with molecular barcoding, using unique molecular identifiers to normalize TCRbeta repertoire quantification. TCRdb reran the public reads through fastp at Q25 and MiXCR, keeping productive beta chains. Identical CDR3 proteins give one entry, which carries the most common genes and DNA. Counted in this sample were around 440,000 distinct CDR3 sequences; about 16% of them appeared once. The ten largest make up roughly 27% of the sample.

What this sample's treatment or condition label stands for: allogeneic hematopoietic cell transplantation with graft depleted of TCRalphabeta T cells and CD19 B cells. TCRalphabeta/CD19-depleted allogeneic hematopoietic cell grafts were given to the transplant recipients, all of whom were children. Sequenced material: PBMCs, mostly from graft donor cells, taken 360 days after TCRalphabeta/CD19-depleted stem cell transplant. This TCR derives from a boy in the first two years of life who had a stem cell transplant for Wiskott-Aldrich syndrome, so the T cells may come from the graft donor. The V gene is TRBV25-1 and the J gene is TRBJ2-2; the D gene is unclear. At the DNA level, the sequence is TGTGCCAGCAGTGAGGTAGCGAACACCGGGGAGCTGTTTTTT. Its protein product is CASSEVANTGELFF. The CDR3 plus the reference TRBV25-1 and TRBJ2-2 genes for the other parts give the full variable domain: EADIYQTPRYLVIGTGKKITLECSQTMGHDKMYWYQQDPGMELHLIHYSYGVNSTEKGDLSSESTVSRIRTEHFPLTLESARPSHTSQYLCASSEVANTGELFFGEGSRLTVL.